This is a list of T cell receptor beta chains from one sample in a study of cytomegalovirus exposure and HLA in healthy donors. Clones were read by immunoSEQ multiplex PCR, and TCRdb kept only the in-frame ones, dropping some. Of about 360,000 clones in the sample, around 86% were seen once. The sequenced sample consisted of PBMCs. Receptors originate from a woman in her late teens or twenties in good health and CMV-seronegative. CDR3s include the opening cysteine and the closing phenylalanine or tryptophan. The D gene is left open where the match is weak. The size of a clone is reported for some rows only, either as once, few or many, or as a class for expanded clones.

CDR3: CASSVGAGGSTEAFF
DNA: TGTGCCAGCAGCGTAGGGGCAGGGGGGAGCACTGAAGCTTTCTTT
D: TRBD1
length: 15
size: few
J: TRBJ1-1
V: TRBV9

CDR3: CASSLLGTGDYGYTF
DNA: TGTGCCAGCAGTTTATTGGGGACAGGGGACTATGGCTACACCTTC
D: TRBD1
length: 15
size: .
J: TRBJ1-2
V: TRBV28

CDR3: CASSPRQGALNTEAFF
DNA: TGTGCCAGCAGTCCACGACAGGGGGCCTTGAACACTGAAGCTTTCTTT
D: TRBD1
length: 16
size: .
J: TRBJ1-1
V: TRBV28

CDR3: CASSPYTEAFF
DNA: TGTGCCAGCAGCCCCTACACTGAAGCTTTCTTT
D: .
length: 11
size: .
J: TRBJ1-1
V: TRBV7-9

CDR3: CASYEERDYGYTF
DNA: TGTGCCAGCTATGAGGAGAGAGACTATGGCTACACCTTC
D: .
length: 13
size: .
J: TRBJ1-2
V: TRBV6-1

CDR3: CASSVAGGFTGTDTQYF
DNA: TGTGCCAGCAGTGTTGCAGGGGGCTTTACCGGCACAGATACGCAGTATTTT
D: TRBD1
length: 17
size: .
J: TRBJ2-3
V: TRBV6-1

CDR3: CASSQDRTTTRNTGELFF
DNA: TGCGCCAGCAGCCAAGATAGAACCACTACCAGGAACACCGGGGAGCTGTTTTTT
D: .
length: 18
size: .
J: TRBJ2-2
V: TRBV4-1

CDR3: CASTQGQHGQPQHF
DNA: TGTGCCAGTACACAGGGGCAGCATGGGCAGCCCCAGCATTTT
D: TRBD1
length: 14
size: once
J: TRBJ1-5
V: TRBV2

CDR3: CASSSPSRGYTGELFF
DNA: TGTGCCAGCAGCTCTCCATCCCGCGGATACACCGGGGAGCTGTTTTTT
D: .
length: 16
size: once
J: TRBJ2-2
V: TRBV7-8

CDR3: CASSLGGSGRGSYEQYF
DNA: TGTGCCAGCAGCTTAGGAGGTTCCGGGAGGGGGTCCTACGAGCAGTACTTC
D: TRBD2
length: 17
size: .
J: TRBJ2-7
V: TRBV7-3

CDR3: CASSLPAGPLTDTQYF
DNA: TGCGCCAGCAGCCTCCCAGCGGGGCCACTCACAGATACGCAGTATTTT
D: TRBD2
length: 16
size: .
J: TRBJ2-3
V: TRBV4-1

CDR3: CASSLEPGLGVRETQYF
DNA: TGTGCCAGCAGCTTAGAGCCGGGACTAGGAGTAAGAGAGACCCAGTACTTC
D: TRBD2
length: 17
size: .
J: TRBJ2-5
V: TRBV11-2

CDR3: CASSVRGGTPGGGELFF
DNA: TGTGCCAGCAGCGTCAGAGGTGGTACACCCGGAGGCGGGGAGCTGTTTTTT
D: .
length: 17
size: .
J: TRBJ2-2
V: TRBV7-2

CDR3: CASSLRGTQYF
DNA: TGTGCCAGCAGTCTACGGGGGACGCAGTATTTT
D: .
length: 11
size: .
J: TRBJ2-3
V: TRBV28

CDR3: CSATDNSYEQYF
DNA: TGCAGCGCGACAGACAACTCCTACGAGCAGTACTTC
D: .
length: 12
size: .
J: TRBJ2-7
V: TRBV29-1

CDR3: CASSPTAYEQYF
DNA: TGCGCCAGCAGCCCGACAGCCTACGAGCAGTACTTC
D: .
length: 12
size: few
J: TRBJ2-7
V: TRBV5-1

CDR3: CASNKGGRGDTEAFF
DNA: TGTGCCAGCAACAAAGGTGGCAGGGGAGACACTGAAGCTTTCTTT
D: .
length: 15
size: .
J: TRBJ1-1
V: TRBV28

CDR3: CASGLVIGQGLGGYTF
DNA: TGTGCTAGTGGTTTGGTGATAGGACAGGGCCTTGGAGGCTACACCTTC
D: TRBD1
length: 16
size: .
J: TRBJ1-2
V: TRBV12-5

CDR3: CATSSSRVYTGELFF
DNA: TGTGCCACCAGCAGTTCCAGGGTGTACACCGGGGAGCTGTTTTTT
D: .
length: 15
size: .
J: TRBJ2-2
V: TRBV15

CDR3: CASSGQGKETQYF
DNA: TGTGCCAGCAGTGGACAGGGGAAAGAGACCCAGTACTTC
D: TRBD1
length: 13
size: .
J: TRBJ2-5
V: TRBV6-1

CDR3: CSARTGGQRYEQYF
DNA: TGCAGCGCCAGGACAGGGGGACAGAGGTACGAGCAGTACTTC
D: TRBD1
length: 14
size: .
J: TRBJ2-7
V: TRBV29-1

CDR3: CASSLGGTTNEKLFF
DNA: TGCGCCAGCAGCTTGGGCGGGACAACTAATGAAAAACTGTTTTTT
D: .
length: 15
size: .
J: TRBJ1-4
V: TRBV5-1

CDR3: CASSRPGGSSTDTQYF
DNA: TGTGCCAGCAGCCGACCAGGGGGCTCGAGCACAGATACGCAGTATTTT
D: TRBD1
length: 16
size: .
J: TRBJ2-3
V: TRBV7-9

CDR3: CASSGQSETQYF
DNA: TGCGCCAGCAGCGGACAATCCGAGACCCAGTACTTC
D: .
length: 12
size: few
J: TRBJ2-5
V: TRBV10-1

CDR3: CASSYGVEGSNEKLFF
DNA: TGTGCCAGCAGTTACGGGGTAGAAGGGAGCAATGAAAAACTGTTTTTT
D: .
length: 16
size: many
J: TRBJ1-4
V: TRBV6-6

CDR3: CASGALQGAGEKLFF
DNA: TGTGCCAGCGGAGCTCTACAGGGGGCCGGTGAAAAACTGTTTTTT
D: TRBD1
length: 15
size: .
J: TRBJ1-4
V: TRBV6-6

CDR3: CASRLAGATGELFF
DNA: TGTGCCTCCCGACTAGCGGGAGCCACCGGGGAGCTGTTTTTT
D: TRBD2
length: 14
size: .
J: TRBJ2-2
V: TRBV27

CDR3: CASSFNTKNTGELFF
DNA: TGTGCCAGCAGCTTCAACACAAAGAACACCGGGGAGCTGTTTTTT
D: .
length: 15
size: .
J: TRBJ2-2
V: TRBV11-2

CDR3: CASTSDRRDGEAFF
DNA: TGTGCCAGCACTTCAGACAGGCGCGACGGTGAAGCTTTCTTT
D: .
length: 14
size: .
J: TRBJ1-1
V: TRBV2

CDR3: CASSLLGGQETQYF
DNA: TGTGCCAGCAGTTTACTCGGCGGACAAGAGACCCAGTACTTC
D: .
length: 14
size: once
J: TRBJ2-5
V: TRBV27

CDR3: CASSQEGGMGEKLFF
DNA: TGCGCCAGCAGCCAAGAAGGGGGCATGGGTGAAAAACTGTTTTTT
D: TRBD1
length: 15
size: .
J: TRBJ1-4
V: TRBV4-1

CDR3: CASSLQGATEAFF
DNA: TGTGCCAGCAGTCTACAGGGAGCGACTGAAGCTTTCTTT
D: .
length: 13
size: .
J: TRBJ1-1
V: TRBV2

CDR3: CASSMGETGRNEKLFF
DNA: TGTGCCAGTAGTATGGGGGAGACAGGGCGGAATGAAAAACTGTTTTTT
D: TRBD1
length: 16
size: once
J: TRBJ1-4
V: TRBV19

CDR3: CATSRVGLAVNTGELFF
DNA: TGTGCCACCAGCAGAGTGGGGCTAGCGGTAAACACCGGGGAGCTGTTTTTT
D: TRBD2
length: 17
size: .
J: TRBJ2-2
V: TRBV15

CDR3: CAARLGRSGNTIYF
DNA: TGTGCCGCCCGGCTGGGGCGCTCTGGAAACACCATATATTTT
D: .
length: 14
size: .
J: TRBJ1-3
V: TRBV28

CDR3: CSALRGRAENIQYF
DNA: TGCAGCGCCCTAAGGGGGCGGGCAGAAAACATTCAGTACTTC
D: TRBD1
length: 14
size: .
J: TRBJ2-4
V: TRBV29-1

CDR3: CASSPGVMDGTEAFF
DNA: TGTGCCAGCAGCCCGGGGGTGATGGACGGGACTGAAGCTTTCTTT
D: .
length: 15
size: .
J: TRBJ1-1
V: TRBV7-9

CDR3: CATSTGIHQPQHF
DNA: TGTGCCACCTCGACAGGGATCCATCAGCCCCAGCATTTT
D: TRBD1
length: 13
size: .
J: TRBJ1-5
V: TRBV28

CDR3: CASSQTGLEAFF
DNA: TGCGCCAGCAGCCAAACAGGTTTAGAAGCTTTCTTT
D: .
length: 12
size: .
J: TRBJ1-1
V: TRBV5-1

CDR3: CATSRGQGVAETQYF
DNA: TGTGCCACCAGCAGAGGACAGGGGGTGGCGGAGACCCAGTACTTC
D: TRBD1
length: 15
size: .
J: TRBJ2-5
V: TRBV15

CDR3: CASSLAGQGADTQYF
DNA: TGTGCCAGCAGCTTGGCGGGACAGGGGGCCGATACGCAGTATTTT
D: TRBD1
length: 15
size: .
J: TRBJ2-3
V: TRBV5-4

CDR3: CASSLSLGLNTEAFF
DNA: TGCGCCAGCAGCTTGTCTCTGGGCTTGAACACTGAAGCTTTCTTT
D: .
length: 15
size: .
J: TRBJ1-1
V: TRBV5-1

CDR3: CASSPGLAGQGHSEQFF
DNA: TGTGCCAGCAGCCCAGGACTAGCGGGTCAGGGCCATAGTGAGCAGTTCTTC
D: TRBD2
length: 17
size: .
J: TRBJ2-1
V: TRBV7-2

CDR3: CASSLVREGGNEQFF
DNA: TGTGCCAGCAGCTTGGTGAGGGAGGGCGGAAATGAGCAGTTCTTC
D: TRBD2
length: 15
size: once
J: TRBJ2-1
V: TRBV5-4

CDR3: CASSRGGTSNQPQHF
DNA: TGTGCCAGCAGTCGCGGGGGAACGAGCAATCAGCCCCAGCATTTT
D: .
length: 15
size: .
J: TRBJ1-5
V: TRBV6-1

CDR3: CASSPGGGGTGELFF
DNA: TGTGCCAGCAGCCCCGGTGGTGGTGGCACCGGGGAGCTGTTTTTT
D: .
length: 15
size: .
J: TRBJ2-2
V: TRBV28

CDR3: CASSPLSVRGTNVLTF
DNA: TGTGCCAGCAGCCCTTTATCGGTTCGGGGGACCAACGTCCTGACTTTC
D: .
length: 16
size: .
J: TRBJ2-6
V: TRBV7-9

CDR3: CASSQVPGLAGGVNEQFF
DNA: TGCGCCAGCAGCCAAGTCCCGGGACTAGCGGGAGGGGTAAATGAGCAGTTCTTC
D: TRBD2
length: 18
size: .
J: TRBJ2-1
V: TRBV4-1

CDR3: CASRGQSSYNSPLHF
DNA: TGTGCCAGCAGGGGACAGAGCTCCTATAATTCACCCCTCCACTTT
D: TRBD1
length: 15
size: few
J: TRBJ1-6
V: TRBV2

CDR3: CASSDTGVQFF
DNA: TGTGCCAGCAGCGATACAGGAGTCCAGTTCTTC
D: .
length: 11
size: .
J: TRBJ2-1
V: TRBV7-8